The 5 T cell receptor beta chains reported below all come from one sample, sequenced in a study of CD8+CD57+ T cells in acquired aplastic anemia. By flow cytometry, patients selected for sequencing had shown an expansion of CD8+CD57+ cells. The use of genomic DNA as template underpinned the TCR beta VDJ and CDR3 profiling. A single record per CDR3 protein comes from TCRdb applying MiXCR to the reads. This sample has around 150,000 distinct CDR3 sequences, with about 45% found just once. The material sequenced was sorted CD4+, CD8+, or CD8+CD57+ T cells (not recorded which) from PBMCs. These TCRs come from a human donor with aplastic anemia.

About this clonotype itself: A much bigger clone sits one base away, suggesting this may be a read error. The chain has TRBV6-2 or TRBV6-3 and TRBJ2-1; weak D call: TRBD2 (6 bases). In germline, CDR1 is MNHEY, CDR2 SVGEGT. This CDR3 contains 15 residues. The CDR3 nucleotides read TGTGCCAGCAGTTACTCCCCTGGCGGGACTGATGAGCGGTTCTTC. It specifies CASSYSPGGTDERFF.

This clonotype was counted a single time. This chain joins TRBV6-5 and TRBJ2-7, with D hard to call. Germline V CDR1 and CDR2: MNHEY, SVGAGI. This CDR3 region has 14 residues. V lost 4 bases and J 0 bases, leaving 10 bases between the germline ends. This CDR3 is CASSLDIGSYEQYF. The CDR3 region has the DNA TGTGCCAGCAGTTTAGACATAGGCTCCTACGAGCAGTACTTC.

In regard to this clonotype: A much more abundant neighbour one base away suggests this may be a read error. In DNA, the CDR3 is TGTGCCAGCAAGGAGGTCCGCTATAATTCACCCCTCCACTTT. Encoded protein: CASKEVRYNSPLHF. The V and J genes are TRBV28 and TRBJ1-6; D is unclear. CDR3 length: 14 residues. The V gene's germline CDR1 is MDHEN and CDR2 SYDVKM. The germline V and J ends were trimmed by 7 bases and 3 bases, with 10 bases remaining between them.

This chain links TRBV24-1 with TRBJ2-7; possibly TRBD1 for D (6 bases). The V end was cut by 7 bases, the J end by 5 bases, with 11 bases between. This CDR3 has 12 residues. The V gene's germline CDR1 is KGHDR and CDR2 SFDVKD. CDR3 loop: CATSSGDDEQYF. The CDR3 DNA follows: TGTGCCACCAGCTCAGGGGACGACGAGCAGTACTTC.

A note on this clonotype: Likely a read error: the CDR3 ends without its conserved phenylalanine or tryptophan. The chain links TRBV5-8 to TRBJ2-2, with a possible D match to TRBD1 (7 bases). CDR3 length: 15 residues. V shed 5 bases and J shed 6 bases, with 17 bases lying between them. Germline-derived CDR1 and CDR2 are SGHTS and YDEGEE. CDR3 nucleotide sequence: TGTGCCAGCAGTCGACAGGGAGGTGGGTCCGGGGAGCTGTTTCTT. It translates to CASSRQGGGSGELFL.